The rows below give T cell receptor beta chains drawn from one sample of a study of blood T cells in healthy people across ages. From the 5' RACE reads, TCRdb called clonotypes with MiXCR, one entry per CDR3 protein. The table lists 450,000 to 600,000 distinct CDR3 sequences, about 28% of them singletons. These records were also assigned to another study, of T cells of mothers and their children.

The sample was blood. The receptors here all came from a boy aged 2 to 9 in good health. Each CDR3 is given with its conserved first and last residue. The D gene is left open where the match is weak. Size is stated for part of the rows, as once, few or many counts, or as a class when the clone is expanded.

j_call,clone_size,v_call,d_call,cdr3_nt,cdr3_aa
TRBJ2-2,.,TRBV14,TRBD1,TGTGCCAGCAGCCGCGTCCGACAGGGAACCGGGGAGCTGTTTTTT,CASSRVRQGTGELFF
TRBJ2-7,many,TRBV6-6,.,TGTGCCAGTGGGGACTGGGCCTACGAGCAGTACTTC,CASGDWAYEQYF
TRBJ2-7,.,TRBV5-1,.,TGCGCCAGCAGCTTGGGCAGTACGTCCGGCTACGAGCAGTACTTC,CASSLGSTSGYEQYF
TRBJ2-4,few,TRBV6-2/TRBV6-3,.,TGTGCCAGCAGTTCCCGACGGGGAGCCAAAAACATTCAGTACTTC,CASSSRRGAKNIQYF
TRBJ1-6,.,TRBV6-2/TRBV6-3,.,TGTGCCAGCCTCCGGGAGCAGCGAACCAATTCACCCCTCCACTTT,CASLREQRTNSPLHF
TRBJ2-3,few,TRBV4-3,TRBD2,TGCGCCAGCAGCCAGACTAGCGGGAGGCGTGAAGATACGCAGTATTTT,CASSQTSGRREDTQYF
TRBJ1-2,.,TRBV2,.,TGTGCCAGCAGTGAACAGATGAACTGTGGCTACACCTTC,CASSEQMNCGYTF
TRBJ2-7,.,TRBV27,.,TGTGCCAGCAGTAAGACCGGGCCCTCCTACGAGCAGTACTTC,CASSKTGPSYEQYF
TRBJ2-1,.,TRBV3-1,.,TGTGCCAGCAGCCAAGATTTACTCTCCTACAATGAGCAGTTCTTC,CASSQDLLSYNEQFF
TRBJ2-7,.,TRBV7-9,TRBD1,TGTGCCAGCAGCATGACCGGGACAGACTACGAGCAGTACTTC,CASSMTGTDYEQYF
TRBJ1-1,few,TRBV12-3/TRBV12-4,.,TGTGCCACAAGCGGCGGGGTGATAAACACTGAAGCTTTCTTT,CATSGGVINTEAFF
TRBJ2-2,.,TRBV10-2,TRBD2,TGCGCCAGCAGGGCTAGCGGAAACACCGGGGAGCTGTTTTTT,CASRASGNTGELFF
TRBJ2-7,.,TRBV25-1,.,TGTGCCAGCAGTGTCCCGGGAAGCGAGCAGTACTTC,CASSVPGSEQYF
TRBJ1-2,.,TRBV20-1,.,TGCAGTGCCGAAATACCGGCAGGGCGCCTCTATGGCTACACCTTC,CSAEIPAGRLYGYTF
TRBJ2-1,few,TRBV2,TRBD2,TGTGCCAGGGGACTAGCGGGGTTGGGTGAGCAGTTCTTC,CARGLAGLGEQFF
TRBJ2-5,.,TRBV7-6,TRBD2,TGTGCCAGCACCGGGACTACCAAACAAGAGACCCAGTACTTC,CASTGTTKQETQYF
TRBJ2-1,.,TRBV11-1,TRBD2,TGTGCCAGCAGCTTAGTAGCGGGGGGGCCGGATGAGCAGTTCTTC,CASSLVAGGPDEQFF
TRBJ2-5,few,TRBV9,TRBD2,TGTGCCAGCTGCGTTGGACTAGCGGGAGGGCCTGGGGAGACCCAGTACTTC,CASCVGLAGGPGETQYF
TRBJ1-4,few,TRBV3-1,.,TGTGCCAGCAGTACCCTCGGTGTGGATGAAAAACTGTTTTTT,CASSTLGVDEKLFF